One and the same sample provided the 11 T cell receptor beta chains below, sequenced in a study of T cell repertoires in cytomegalovirus infection (dated 2019 in TCRdb). The sample was run on an Illumina HiSeq 1500. The raw public reads went through TCRdb reprocessing: fastp at Q25, MiXCR clone calling, in-frame beta chains kept. When rows share a CDR3 protein, they turn into one entry using the most common DNA and genes. The table for this sample lists over 450,000 distinct CDR3 sequences; roughly 12% of them were counted only once. The ten biggest clones cover approximately 10% of the sample. Sequences were obtained from PBMCs. These receptors originate from a human donor in good health (CMV status not recorded). Some clones in this sample may be carry-over from other donors' samples.

This clonotype was found a few times. V gene TRBV4-2 combines with J gene TRBJ1-2; 12 nucleotides line up with TRBD1. Germline V gene data show CDR1 as LGHNA and CDR2 as YNFKEQ. V lost 0 bases, J lost 4 bases, and 3 bases stayed unmatched. The CDR3 contains 16 residues. CDR3 sequence reads: CASSQDVGQGAYGYTF. CDR3 nucleotide sequence: TGTGCCAGCAGCCAAGATGTGGGACAGGGGGCCTATGGCTACACCTTC.

The chain uses TRBV28 and TRBJ1-2; the D gene is possibly TRBD1 (6 bases). The CDR3 is made up of 13 amino acids. CDR1 is MDHEN, CDR2 SYDVKM, per germline. V was cut by 7 bases and J by 4 bases, with 13 bases left in between. CDR3 loop: CASKGADSYGYTF. As DNA, the CDR3 is TGTGCCAGCAAGGGCGCGGACAGCTATGGCTACACCTTC.

This clonotype was observed a few times. The gene calls are TRBV29-1 and TRBJ1-3; D is uncertain. There are 16 residues in the CDR3. Germline V gene sequence: CDR1 SQVTM, CDR2 ANQGSEA. CDR3 DNA: TGCATCCCGGACTTACAGCTTTCTTACTCTGGAAACACCATATATTTT. It codes for CIPDLQLSYSGNTIYF.

This clonotype was seen many times. V is TRBV7-3 and J is TRBJ1-1; weak D call: TRBD1 (5 bases). Germline V gene lookup returns CDR1 SGHTA and CDR2 FQGTGA. The CDR3 loop spans 14 amino acids. Trimming removed 6 bases from V and 8 bases from J, with 19 bases in between. The CDR3 reads CASRHSAGKEEAFF. The CDR3 nucleotides read TGTGCCAGCAGACATTCGGCAGGGAAGGAGGAAGCTTTCTTT.

This clonotype was seen a few times. This chain links TRBV20-1 with TRBJ2-1, with 9 bases fitting TRBD2. The CDR3 consists of 14 residues. Trimming removed 6 bases from V and 5 bases from J; junction bases left unmatched: 8. Germline-derived CDR1 and CDR2 are DFQATT and SNEGSKA (reference sequence). The CDR3 region has the DNA TGCAGTGCCACCAGCGGGAGGTCCCACAATGAGCAGTTCTTC. Amino acid sequence: CSATSGRSHNEQFF.

This clonotype was counted only a few times. V and J are TRBV20-1 and TRBJ2-3, with TRBD2 as a possible D gene (6 bases). V lost 0 bases, J lost 6 bases, and 13 bases lay in between. The CDR3 totals 14 residues. Germline V gives CDR1 DFQATT, CDR2 SNEGSKA (reference sequence). The CDR3 loop reads CSARDRLGADTQYF. The CDR3 coding sequence is TGCAGTGCTAGAGATCGACTAGGGGCGGATACGCAGTATTTT.

The V call is TRBV5-4, the J call TRBJ2-1; 8 positions match TRBD2. The CDR3 loop spans 14 amino acids. The germline V gene has CDR1 SGHNT and CDR2 YYREEE (reference sequence). The J segment lost 4 bases and the V segment lost 3 bases, leaving 3 bases of the junction unmatched. The DNA for the CDR3 is TGTGCCAGCAGCTCGACTAGCGCTTACAATGAGCAGTTCTTC. Residues: CASSSTSAYNEQFF.

This rearrangement joins TRBV29-1 to TRBJ1-2; D ambiguous. Trimming removed 5 bases at V and 2 bases at J, with 6 bases between. The CDR3 has 11 residues. The germline CDR1 and CDR2 sequences are SQVTM and ANQGSEA. For the CDR3, the DNA is TGCAGCGTTCTGTTAAACTATGGCTACACCTTC. This encodes CSVLLNYGYTF.

This clonotype was recorded at least ten times. The chain links TRBV28 to TRBJ1-4, with D uncertain. The V end lost 6 bases, the J end lost 8 bases, and 16 bases lay between the germline ends. The CDR3 has 14 residues. Germline CDR1 is MDHEN and CDR2 is SYDVKM. CDR3 region: CASSPQVRGEKLFF. CDR3 DNA: TGTGCCAGCAGCCCCCAAGTGCGAGGAGAAAAACTGTTTTTT.

J is TRBJ2-2 and V is TRBV20-1; tentative D call: TRBD2 (5 bases). The CDR3 loop spans 15 amino acids. Trimming stripped 0 bases from V and 0 bases from J, with 8 bases between. Germline V CDR1 and CDR2: DFQATT, SNEGSKA (reference sequence). The CDR3 DNA reads TGCAGTGCTAGAGATCACGGGACGAACACCGGGGAGCTGTTTTTT. Translated: CSARDHGTNTGELFF.

The chain recombines TRBV9 with TRBJ1-3; D is unclear. The germline CDR1 and CDR2 sequences are SGDLS and YYNGEE. Trimming stripped 4 bases from V and 2 bases from J, with 10 bases between. The CDR3 loop spans 14 amino acids. CDR3 DNA: TGTGCCAGCAGCTCAGGTTTCGCTGGAAACACCATATATTTT. Translating it yields CASSSGFAGNTIYF. Full variable domain (outside the CDR3, taken from reference TRBV9 and TRBJ1-3): DSGVTQTPKHLITATGQRVTLRCSPRSGDLSVYWYQQSLDQGLQFLIQYYNGEERAKGNILERFSAQQFPDLHSELNLSSLELGDSALYFCASSSGFAGNTIYFGEGSWLTVV.